Below are 5 T cell receptor beta chains sequenced from a single sample in a study of OX40 agonist ivuxolimab in advanced cancers. Sequencing was performed with immunoSEQ multiplex PCR; in TCRdb, only in-frame clones are kept and a portion is missing. The table has tens of thousands of clones, 89% seen once. The starting material was CD4+ or CD8+ T cells sorted from blood, obtained in a trial of the OX40 agonist ivuxolimab. All receptors derive from an adult with an advanced solid tumor such as melanoma, head and neck, liver or kidney cancer.

The J gene is TRBJ2-1, the V gene TRBV30; D might be TRBD1 or TRBD2, each matching 5 bases. V lost 0 bases, J lost 9 bases, and 9 bases lay in between. CDR3 length: 12 residues. From germline, CDR1 is GTSNPN and CDR2 SVGIG (reference sequence). The CDR3 sequence: CAWSVGETEQFF. In DNA form, the CDR3 reads TGTGCCTGGAGTGTAGGGGAGACTGAGCAGTTCTTC.

This chain links TRBV4-3 with TRBJ2-7, with D tentatively TRBD1 (6 bases). CDR3 length equals 14 residues. The ends were cut back, 8 bases at V and 0 bases at J, with 14 bases in the middle. CDR1 is LGHNA and CDR2 is YSLEER in the germline V gene. Here the CDR3 DNA reads TGCGCCAGCGGGCAGGGGCTGGACTCCTACGAGCAGTACTTC. Translated, it gives CASGQGLDSYEQYF.

This sequence joins TRBV30 and TRBJ2-5; D gene uncertain. Germline V CDR1 and CDR2: GTSNPN, SVGIG (reference sequence). V was cut by 3 bases and J by 5 bases, with 7 bases left in between. The CDR3 has 11 residues. The CDR3: CAWSLWETQYF. CDR3 coding DNA: TGTGCCTGGAGCCTGTGGGAGACCCAGTACTTC.

The V call is TRBV27, the J call TRBJ1-6, with D hard to call. Trimming shortened V by 5 bases and J by 6 bases, and 14 bases separated the two germline ends. The CDR3 is made up of 15 amino acids. Germline values: CDR1 MNHEY, CDR2 SMNVEV (reference sequence). CDR3 sequence reads: CASSQGHPGNSPLHF. The CDR3 DNA reads as TGTGCCAGCAGTCAAGGGCATCCGGGTAATTCACCCCTCCACTTT.

The genes are TRBV7-9 and TRBJ1-1; maybe TRBD1 (5 bases). Germline V gene sequence: CDR1 SEHNR, CDR2 FQNEAQ (reference sequence). The CDR3 is made up of 16 amino acids. Deletions cut 4 bases from V and 4 bases from J, with 19 bases between. CDR3 protein: CASSSLQWGKGTEAFF. The CDR3 DNA reads as TGTGCCAGCAGCTCCCTCCAATGGGGGAAGGGCACTGAAGCTTTCTTT. The variable domain in full, completed from reference TRBV7-9 and TRBJ1-1, reads DTGVSQNPRHKITKRGQNVTFRCDPISEHNRLYWYRQTLGQGPEFLTYFQNEAQLEKSRLLSDRFSAERPKGSFSTLEIQRTEQGDSAMYLCASSSLQWGKGTEAFFGQGTRLTVV.